A single sample is the source of the 2 T cell receptor beta chains below, sequenced in a study of response to subunit inactivated influenza vaccine. In TCRdb, the RT-PCR reads were re-called with MiXCR into one record per CDR3 protein. Of roughly 670,000 distinct CDR3 sequences listed, 14% are singletons. The sequences come from PBMCs from blood, collected about 14 days before vaccination. The receptors here all came from a middle-aged man who received an inactivated influenza vaccine.

This clonotype has just a few counts. The rearrangement links TRBV21-1 to TRBJ2-3; TRBD2, the table's D call, was not compared with the DNA. TRBV21-1 is a listed pseudogene. The CDR3 has 18 amino acids. The CDR3 sequence: CASTLAGGPSSSTDTQYF. In DNA, the CDR3 is TGTGCCAGCACCTTAGCGGGAGGTCCCAGTTCTAGCACAGATACGCAGTATTTT.

The chain joins TRBV14 to TRBJ2-5; weak D call: TRBD1 (5 bases). Germline V gene lookup returns CDR1 SGHDN and CDR2 FVKESK. The V end lost 4 bases, the J end lost 2 bases, and 11 bases lay between the germline ends. This CDR3 spans 14 amino acids. CDR3 loop: CASSRMGRQETQYF. In DNA form, the CDR3 reads TGTGCCAGCAGCCGAATGGGGCGGCAAGAGACCCAGTACTTC.